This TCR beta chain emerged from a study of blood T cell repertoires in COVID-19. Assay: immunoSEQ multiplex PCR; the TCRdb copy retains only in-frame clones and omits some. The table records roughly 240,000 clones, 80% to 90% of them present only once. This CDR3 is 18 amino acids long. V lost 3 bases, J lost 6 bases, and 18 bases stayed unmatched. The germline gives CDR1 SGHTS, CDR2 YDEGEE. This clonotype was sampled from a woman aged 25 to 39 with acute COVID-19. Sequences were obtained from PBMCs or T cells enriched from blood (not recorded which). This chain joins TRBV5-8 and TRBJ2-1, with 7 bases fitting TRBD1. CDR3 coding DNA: TGTGCCAGCAGCTCCTCGGGACAGAGTGTCCCGGTAGGCAATGAGCAGTTCTTC. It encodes CASSSSGQSVPVGNEQFF.